This T cell receptor (beta chain) was obtained from a study of PD-L1 blockade in urothelial cancer. Looking at the study overall: Male patients with bladder-origin urothelial cancer numbered about 90% of the 29. Per blood sample, T cells had a median of roughly 140,000.

Time point noted: peripheral blood 6 weeks after treatment start. The table came from immunoSEQ multiplex PCR; TCRdb's copy has only in-frame clones and leaves some out. Among about 43,000 clones listed, around 82% were seen once. The trim removed 1 base at V and 7 bases at J, leaving 7 bases unmatched. CDR3 length equals 14 residues. Germline V gives CDR1 KGHSH, CDR2 LQKENI. This chain joins TRBV18 and TRBJ2-7; TRBD2 matches 7 bases. The specimen was PBMCs, collected around atezolizumab (anti-PD-L1) treatment. This TCR was recovered from a man between 60 and 75 years old with urothelial cancer. CDR3 amino acids: CASSPRRGSGEQYF. The CDR3 nucleotides are TGTGCCAGCTCACCACGGCGGGGGTCAGGGGAGCAGTACTTC.